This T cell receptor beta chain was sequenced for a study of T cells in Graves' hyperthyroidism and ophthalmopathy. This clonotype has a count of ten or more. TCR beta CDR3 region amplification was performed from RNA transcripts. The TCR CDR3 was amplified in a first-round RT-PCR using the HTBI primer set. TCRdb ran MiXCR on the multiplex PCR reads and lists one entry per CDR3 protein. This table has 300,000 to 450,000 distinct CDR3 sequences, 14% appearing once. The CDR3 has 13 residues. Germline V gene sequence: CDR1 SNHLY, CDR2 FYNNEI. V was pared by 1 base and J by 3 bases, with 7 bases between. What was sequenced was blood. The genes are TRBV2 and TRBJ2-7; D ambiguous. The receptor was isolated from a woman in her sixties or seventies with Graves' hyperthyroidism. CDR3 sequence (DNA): TGTGCCAGCAGTGAAGAGACATACTACGAGCAGTACTTC. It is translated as CASSEETYYEQYF.